These T cell receptor beta chains were read from a single sample in a study of long-term antiretroviral therapy in people with HIV. Profiled with immunoSEQ multiplex PCR; TCRdb holds only in-frame clones, not every one. The sample carries tens of thousands of clones, about 96% recorded once. The specimen comprised unsorted PBMCs, sampled 3.7 years after starting antiretroviral therapy. Receptor source: a woman between 50 and 59 years old with HIV. Each CDR3 is given with its conserved first and last residue. The D gene is left open where the match is weak. Size is omitted from some rows. Given values are once, few, many or a class for expanded clones.

TRBJ2-7 TRBV2 NA NA TGTGCCAGCAGTGCCGGGACTTTCGAGGGGCAGTACTTC CASSAGTFEGQYF
TRBJ2-3 TRBV2 NA TRBD1 TGTGCCAGCAGTGGTGTAGGGGGCAAGAAAACAGATACGCAGTATTTT CASSGVGGKKTDTQYF
TRBJ1-1 TRBV10-3 NA TRBD1 TGTGCCATCAAGACAGGGCCTAGGATGAACACTGAAGCTTTCTTT CAIKTGPRMNTEAFF
TRBJ2-5 TRBV19 once TRBD2 TGTGCCAGTAGCCCCATGGGAGGGATCAGCCAGGAGACCCAGTACTTC CASSPMGGISQETQYF
TRBJ2-7 TRBV29-1 NA TRBD1 TGCAGCGTTGCGGGTACGAGTCAGGGGACAGGGGTTTACGAGCAGTACTTC CSVAGTSQGTGVYEQYF
TRBJ1-2 TRBV27 NA NA TGTGCCAGCAGTTTATCCAGGGATTGGTTCTATGGCTACACCTTC CASSLSRDWFYGYTF
TRBJ1-6 TRBV2 NA TRBD1 TGTGCCAGCAGTAACGGACAGGAGGGTGGTTCACCCCTCCACTTT CASSNGQEGGSPLHF
TRBJ2-7 TRBV19 once NA TGTGCCAGTACCACGACTAATCCCTACGAGCAGTACTTC CASTTTNPYEQYF
TRBJ1-5 TRBV6-5 NA TRBD1 TGTGCCAGCAGTTTACTCCGGACAGGGAATCATCAGCCCCAGCATTTT CASSLLRTGNHQPQHF
TRBJ2-5 TRBV5-1 NA NA TGCGCCAGCAGCCGGAGGGGGGGAGAGACCCAGTACTTC CASSRRGGETQYF
TRBJ2-2 TRBV5-4 once NA TGTGCCAGCAGCGATCGGTCGACAGTTACCGGGGAGCTGTTTTTT CASSDRSTVTGELFF
TRBJ2-7 TRBV7-8 NA NA TGTGCCAGCAGTCTCCCGGGACCCTACGAGCAGTACTTC CASSLPGPYEQYF
TRBJ2-1 TRBV5-1 NA TRBD2 TGCGCCAGCAGCTTCACCGGCGGGGGGACTGAGCAGTTCTTC CASSFTGGGTEQFF
TRBJ2-5 TRBV19 NA TRBD1 TGTGCCAGTACCTACAACGGACAGGGGGAGACCCAGTACTTC CASTYNGQGETQYF
TRBJ1-4 TRBV5-6 NA NA TGTGCCAGCAGCGTGTCAATCGGACCGGGTGAAAAACTGTTTTTT CASSVSIGPGEKLFF
TRBJ1-4 TRBV6-1 NA NA TGTGCCAGCAGTGATGGAACTGAAAAACTGTTTTTT CASSDGTEKLFF
TRBJ1-1 TRBV19 NA TRBD1 TGTGCCAGTAGTATCCGGACAGGAGGCCGCACTGAAGCTTTCTTT CASSIRTGGRTEAFF
TRBJ1-1 TRBV11-3 NA NA TGTGCCAGCAGCTTAGGCTGGGGGGGTGATACTGAAGCTTTCTTT CASSLGWGGDTEAFF
TRBJ2-1 TRBV7-9 NA NA TGTGCCAGCAGCCCGGTTTGGGATAGCGGAAACAATGAGCAGTTCTTC CASSPVWDSGNNEQFF
TRBJ1-1 TRBV5-5 NA NA TGTGCCAGCAGCTTGGACTGGATGCCTGGAGGCGAAGCTTTCTTT CASSLDWMPGGEAFF
TRBJ2-5 TRBV30 NA NA TGTGCCTGGAGGGGGGCAGGGGTGGAGACCCAGTACTTC CAWRGAGVETQYF
TRBJ2-7 TRBV19 once NA TGTGCCAGTAGTATTCAGGGTGGCTACGAGCAGTACTTC CASSIQGGYEQYF
TRBJ2-2 TRBV28 NA TRBD2 TGTGCCAGCAGTAGGACTAGCGGGCGCACCGGGGAGCTGTTTTTT CASSRTSGRTGELFF
TRBJ2-7 TRBV6-1 NA TRBD1 TGTGCCAGCAGTGCAAGCGGACAGGGAAGATACGAGCAGTACTTC CASSASGQGRYEQYF
TRBJ2-5 TRBV7-9 NA NA TGTGCCAGCAGCACCGCCCTGAGTAGCAGCCAAGAGACCCAGTACTTC CASSTALSSSQETQYF
TRBJ1-2 TRBV7-2 NA NA TGTGCCAGCAGTCTCAATGGGGGTTCCCTCTATGGCTACACCTTC CASSLNGGSLYGYTF
TRBJ1-2 TRBV2 NA NA TGTGCCAGCAGTGAAGGTCGGGGGACCTATGGCTACACCTTC CASSEGRGTYGYTF
TRBJ1-3 TRBV19 NA NA TGTGCCAGTAGTATTGAGGGCGGCAGAAACACCATATATTTT CASSIEGGRNTIYF
TRBJ1-6 TRBV5-4 NA NA TGTGCCAGCAGCCTAGGGGGGGCGAATTCACCCCTCCACTTT CASSLGGANSPLHF
TRBJ2-7 TRBV6-1 NA NA TGTGCCAGCAGGGGACGGTACGAGCAGTACTTC CASRGRYEQYF
TRBJ2-1 TRBV11-3 NA NA TGTGCCAGCAGCCGCGAAACCCAAAGCGGAAGGAATGAGCAGTTCTTC CASSRETQSGRNEQFF
TRBJ1-1 TRBV10-1 NA TRBD1 TGCGCCAGCAGTGGACCAGGGGGAAGTCGGGCTGAAGCTTTCTTT CASSGPGGSRAEAFF
TRBJ2-5 TRBV21-1 NA NA TGTGCCAGCAGCCGCCGGGTCTCGGGTCATTTGGAGACCCAGTACTTC CASSRRVSGHLETQYF
TRBJ1-2 TRBV7-2 NA TRBD1 TGTGCCAGCAGCTTAGTAGGGGGCAACTATGGCTACACCTTC CASSLVGGNYGYTF
TRBJ2-2 TRBV11-2 NA TRBD2 TGTGCCAGCAGCACGGGAGGGACGACAGGCGGGGAGCTGTTTTTT CASSTGGTTGGELFF
TRBJ2-7 TRBV2 NA TRBD1 TGTGCCAGCGAGGGACAGGGGAACTACGAGCAGTACTTC CASEGQGNYEQYF
TRBJ2-7 TRBV6-5 NA TRBD1 TGTGCCAGCAGGACAGGGTCCCACGAGCAGTACTTC CASRTGSHEQYF
TRBJ2-1 TRBV4-1 once TRBD1 TGCGCCAGCAGCCAACCGACCGGGACAGTGTACAATGAGCAGTTCTTC CASSQPTGTVYNEQFF
TRBJ1-2 TRBV6-5 NA NA TGTGCCAGCCGTGGCAGGGGATTTAAAGATGGCTACACCTTC CASRGRGFKDGYTF
TRBJ2-1 TRBV7-3 NA TRBD1 TGTGCCAGCAGCTTAGACAGGGGGCTTAATGAGCAGTTCTTC CASSLDRGLNEQFF
TRBJ1-1 TRBV30 NA NA TGTGCCTGGAGTGCGGCGGCGAACACTGAAGCTTTCTTT CAWSAAANTEAFF
TRBJ1-2 TRBV6-1 NA NA TGTGCCAGCAGTGAAAGGTCGGCCAGCCTCTATGGCTACACCTTC CASSERSASLYGYTF
TRBJ2-7 TRBV27 NA NA TGTGCCAGTCGGACGGGGGTGACCTACGAGCAGTACTTC CASRTGVTYEQYF